This T cell receptor (beta chain) was found in a study of shared clonotypes between healthy human individuals. About this clone itself: Its matching antigen is unknown.

Overall study findings and caveats: Memory subsets had estimated richness that was generally smaller than that of naive subsets.

In the sorted-subset replicate PCRs, 200 ng DNA, around 30,000 T cell genomes, was used. Only in-frame clones appear in the TCRdb table, and some are missing; sequencing was by immunoSEQ multiplex PCR. The data hold over 95,000 clones, with 55% to 80% observed a single time. Input material: memory CD8+ T cells sorted from blood. Subset: CD45RO+ cells pooled with CCR7-negative TemRA cells. The origin of this receptor is a woman under 40 in good health.

CDR3 nucleotide sequence: TGTGCCACCAGCTCACGGACTAGCGGGAAAAACGAGCAGTACTTC. This translates into CATSSRTSGKNEQYF. V is TRBV15 and J is TRBJ2-7, with 12 bases that match TRBD2. After removal of 5 bases from V and 5 bases from J, the junction contained 7 bases not matched to a gene. Per germline, CDR1 LNHNV and CDR2 YYDKDF (reference sequence). The CDR3 runs 15 residues. Full variable domain (outside the CDR3, taken from reference TRBV15 and TRBJ2-7): DAMVIQNPRYQVTQFGKPVTLSCSQTLNHNVMYWYQQKSSQAPKLLFHYYDKDFNNEADTPDNFQSRRPNTSFCFLDIRSPGLGDTAMYLCATSSRTSGKNEQYFGPGTRLTVT.